This T cell receptor (beta chain) was sequenced during a study of cytotoxic CD8 clonotypes in ibrutinib-treated CLL. Whole-study results and caveats: The clonality went up when patients responded to ibrutinib and dropped back toward baseline at progression.

For this clone: Antigen unknown.

CDR3 length: 14 amino acids. Germline loops: CDR1 SGHRS, CDR2 YFSETQ. V was pared by 0 bases and J by 10 bases, with 14 bases between. The repertoire was sequenced with immunoSEQ multiplex PCR; TCRdb's copy has only in-frame clones and lacks some. This sample has fewer than 50,000 clones, with roughly two thirds found just once. The chain is built from TRBV5-1 and TRBJ2-1; D possibly corresponds to TRBD1 (6 bases). The input for sequencing was PBMCs, taken after 12 months of ibrutinib treatment. The origin of this receptor is a human donor with chronic lymphocytic leukemia. CDR3 region: CASSLGQAGQEQFF. The CDR3 nucleotides read TGCGCCAGCAGCTTGGGACAGGCCGGCCAGGAGCAGTTCTTC.